This T cell receptor (beta chain) was obtained from a study of cytomegalovirus exposure and HLA in healthy donors. Whole-study context: Samples from HLA-typed donors yielded about 85 million unique TCRs in an early data release.

Findings and limits, study-wide: Earlier analysis looked at TCR beta V segments, and most were productive about 90% or about 30% of the time.

A multiplex PCR was run with 60 Vbeta primers and 13 Jbeta primers. Repertoires were generated with immunoSEQ multiplex PCR, while TCRdb's copy carries only in-frame clones and drops some. The sample lists more than 150,000 clones, approximately 85% seen once, with about a tenth in the top ten. Concerning this clone: Its specificity is not known.

Material: PBMCs. The receptor comes from a man aged 18 to 30 in good health and CMV-seropositive.

The CDR3 DNA reads TGCGCCAGCAGCCAAGATCTTAGCGGGGCCTACGAGCAGTACTTC. This encodes CASSQDLSGAYEQYF. The chain carries TRBV4-1 and TRBJ2-7; 8 nucleotides match TRBD2. The CDR3 totals 15 residues. The germline V gene encodes CDR1 MGHRA and CDR2 YSYEKL. V was clipped by 0 bases and J by 2 bases; unmatched bases: 3.